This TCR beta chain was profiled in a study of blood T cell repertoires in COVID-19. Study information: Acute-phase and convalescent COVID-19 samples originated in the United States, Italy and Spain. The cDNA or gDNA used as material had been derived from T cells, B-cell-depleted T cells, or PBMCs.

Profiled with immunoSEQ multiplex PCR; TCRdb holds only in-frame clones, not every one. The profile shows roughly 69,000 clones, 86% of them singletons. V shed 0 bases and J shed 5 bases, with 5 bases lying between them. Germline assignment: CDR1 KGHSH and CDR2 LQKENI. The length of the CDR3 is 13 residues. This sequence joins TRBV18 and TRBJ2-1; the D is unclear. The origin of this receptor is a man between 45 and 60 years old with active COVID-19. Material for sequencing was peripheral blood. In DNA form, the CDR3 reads TGTGCCAGCTCACCACCCCACAACAATGAGCAGTTCTTC. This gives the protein CASSPPHNNEQFF.